One and the same sample provided the 14 T cell receptor beta chains below, sequenced in a study of T-cell reconstitution after alpha-beta-depleted transplantation in children. Preparation of the TCRbeta library used unique molecular identifiers. TCRdb reprocessed the PCR reads via MiXCR and lists one record per CDR3 protein. The sample shows 600,000 to 700,000 distinct CDR3 sequences, approximately 16% of them seen only once. Sequencing was performed on PBMCs from the stem cell graft donor, taken from the stem cell graft. Receptor source: a human donor who donated a stem cell graft to a child with acute myeloid leukemia.

This chain joins TRBV7-9 and TRBJ2-3; unclear D gene. Germline CDR1 is SEHNR and CDR2 is FQNEAQ (reference sequence). This CDR3 has 13 residues. V lost 2 bases and J lost 0, with 3 bases in between. The CDR3 spells CASSLWSTDTQYF. CDR3 nucleotide sequence: TGTGCCAGCAGCTTATGGAGCACAGATACGCAGTATTTT. The full variable domain, completed using reference TRBV7-9 and TRBJ2-3, is DTGVSQNPRHKITKRGQNVTFRCDPISEHNRLYWYRQTLGQGPEFLTYFQNEAQLEKSRLLSDRFSAERPKGSFSTLEIQRTEQGDSAMYLCASSLWSTDTQYFGPGTRLTVL.

This chain connects TRBV5-1 to TRBJ1-2; unclear D gene. V was shortened by 0 bases and J by 5 bases, with 8 bases between the two germline ends. This CDR3 contains 13 residues. Germline CDR1 is SGHRS and CDR2 is YFSETQ. CDR3 amino acids: CASSLAVKYGYTF. The DNA of the CDR3 is TGCGCCAGCAGCTTGGCCGTTAAATATGGCTACACCTTC.

This clonotype appeared many times. V is TRBV11-2 and J is TRBJ2-5; D might be TRBD1 (6 bases). This CDR3 has 14 residues. The V and J ends lost 1 base and 2 bases respectively, with 8 bases between them. Germline V CDR1 and CDR2: SGHAT, FQNNGV. The CDR3 coding sequence is TGTGCCAGCAGCTTAGCAGGGGAGCAAGAGACCCAGTACTTC. Translated: CASSLAGEQETQYF.

This clonotype has at least ten counts. The J gene is TRBJ2-2, the V gene TRBV6-1; 10 nucleotides line up with TRBD2. The CDR3 is 19 amino acids. Germline CDR1 and CDR2: MNHNS and SASEGT. Trimming took 2 bases from V and 4 from J; bases not matched to a gene: 13. CDR3 amino acids: CASSELLAGEMRSTGELFF. CDR3 DNA sequence: TGTGCCAGCAGTGAATTGCTAGCGGGGGAGATGCGAAGCACCGGGGAGCTGTTTTTT.

This clonotype was recorded a few times. This rearrangement joins TRBV12-3 or TRBV12-4 to TRBJ2-3; 10 bases map to TRBD1. V was clipped by 6 bases and J by 2 bases; unmatched bases: 5. The CDR3 contains 15 residues. The chain's CDR3 is CASRRGTGVTDTQYF. The CDR3 DNA reads as TGTGCCAGCAGAAGAGGGACAGGGGTCACAGATACGCAGTATTTT.

A remark on this clonotype: The germline gene is not matched at one end of the junction; a read error may be the cause. This chain connects TRBV20-1 to TRBJ2-1; 12 nucleotides line up with TRBD2. Germline CDR1 is DFQATT and CDR2 is SNEGSKA (reference sequence). This CDR3 spans 17 amino acids. The chain's CDR3 is CCARVPLASGGDKEQFF. CDR3 DNA: TGCTGTGCTAGAGTGCCCCTGGCTAGCGGGGGGGACAAGGAGCAGTTCTTC.

This clonotype has a handful of counts. This chain links TRBV27 with TRBJ1-6; D ambiguous. The CDR3 sequence is 13 residues long. The germline V and J ends were trimmed by 7 bases and 5 bases, with 9 bases remaining between them. Germline CDR1 MNHEY, CDR2 SMNVEV (reference sequence). The chain's CDR3 is CASKDGNNSPLHF. In DNA form, the CDR3 reads TGTGCCAGCAAGGACGGCAATAATTCACCCCTCCACTTT.

This clonotype was detected many times. The chain links TRBV20-1 to TRBJ1-6; D gene ambiguous. The CDR3 has 12 amino acids. Germline-derived CDR1 and CDR2 are DFQATT and SNEGSKA (reference sequence). Trimming took 3 bases from V and 6 from J, leaving 6 bases between them. In DNA form, the CDR3 reads TGCAGTGCTAGGAACACTAATTCACCCCTCCACTTT. This sequence encodes CSARNTNSPLHF.

This clonotype was detected many times. The rearrangement links TRBV20-1 to TRBJ2-2, with 8 bases fitting TRBD2. CDR1 is DFQATT and CDR2 is SNEGSKA in the germline V gene (reference sequence). The V and J ends lost 6 bases and 2 bases, in that order; junction bases with no gene match: 5. CDR3 length equals 14 residues. The CDR3, as DNA: TGCAGTGCCGGCGGGGGGATAAACACCGGGGAGCTGTTTTTT. Protein sequence: CSAGGGINTGELFF.

The chain has TRBV20-1 and TRBJ2-1; a possible D gene is TRBD2 (5 bases). Trimming removed 0 bases from V and 4 bases from J, with 16 bases in between. This CDR3 has 16 amino acids. Per the germline V gene, CDR1 is DFQATT and CDR2 is SNEGSKA (reference sequence). The CDR3 DNA is TGCAGTGCTAGAGACCTACCGGAAAGGACTTACAATGAGCAGTTCTTC. Its protein product is CSARDLPERTYNEQFF.

The rearrangement joins TRBV24-1 to TRBJ1-3; D may be TRBD1 (6 bases). V gave up 3 bases and J gave up 4 bases, with 12 bases separating them. The CDR3 has 15 amino acids. In germline, CDR1 is KGHDR, CDR2 SFDVKD. The CDR3 coding sequence is TGTGCCACCAGTGATGGGGGCGTACCGGGAAACACCATATATTTT. The encoded protein is CATSDGGVPGNTIYF.

The V gene is TRBV6-5, the J gene TRBJ1-2, with TRBD1 as a possible D gene (5 bases). With 5 bases removed from V and 6 bases from J, the gap between germline ends came to 13 bases. This CDR3 comprises 13 residues. CDR1 is MNHEY, CDR2 SVGAGI, per germline. This CDR3 reads CASSRSGPDGYTF. The CDR3, as DNA: TGTGCCAGCAGTCGCTCGGGGCCAGATGGCTACACCTTC.

Many counts were recorded for this clonotype. The rearrangement joins TRBV29-1 to TRBJ2-1; 7 bases agree with TRBD1. The CDR3 spans 14 residues. The germline CDR1 and CDR2 sequences are SQVTM and ANQGSEA. Trimming cost V 6 bases and J 1 base; bases outside gene matches: 6. The CDR3: CSVETGLSYNEQFF. In DNA form, the CDR3 reads TGCAGCGTGGAGACAGGGCTTTCCTACAATGAGCAGTTCTTC.

This clonotype came up a few times. The chain recombines TRBV6-5 with TRBJ2-3, with 10 bases lining up with TRBD2. The CDR3 is 16 amino acids. Germline assignment: CDR1 MNHEY and CDR2 SVGAGI. The junction had 2 bases not matched to a gene; V was cut back by 0 bases and J by 2 bases. The CDR3 nucleotides read TGTGCCAGCAGTTACTCCGGGACTAGCGTCACAGATACGCAGTATTTT. Amino acids: CASSYSGTSVTDTQYF.